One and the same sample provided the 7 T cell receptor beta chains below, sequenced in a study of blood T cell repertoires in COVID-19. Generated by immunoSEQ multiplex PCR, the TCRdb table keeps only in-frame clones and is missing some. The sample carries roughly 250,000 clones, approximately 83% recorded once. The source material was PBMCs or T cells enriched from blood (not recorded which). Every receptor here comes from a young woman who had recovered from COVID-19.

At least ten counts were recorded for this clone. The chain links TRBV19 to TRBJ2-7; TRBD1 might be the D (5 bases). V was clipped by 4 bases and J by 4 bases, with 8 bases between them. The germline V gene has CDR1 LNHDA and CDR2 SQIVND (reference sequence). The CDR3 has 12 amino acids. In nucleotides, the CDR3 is TGTGCCAGTAGTACCGACAGATACGAGCAGTACTTC. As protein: CASSTDRYEQYF.

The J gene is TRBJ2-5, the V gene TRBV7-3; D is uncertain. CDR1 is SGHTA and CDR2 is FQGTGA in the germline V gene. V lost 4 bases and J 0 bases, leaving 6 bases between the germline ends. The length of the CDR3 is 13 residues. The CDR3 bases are TGTGCCAGCAGCTCGAGTAACCAAGAGACCCAGTACTTC. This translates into CASSSSNQETQYF.

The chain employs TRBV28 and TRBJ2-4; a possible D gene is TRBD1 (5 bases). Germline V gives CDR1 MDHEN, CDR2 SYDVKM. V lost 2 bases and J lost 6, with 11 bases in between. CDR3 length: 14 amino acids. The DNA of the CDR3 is TGTGCCAGCAGTTTACCTCAGGGCGGAAACATTCAGTACTTC. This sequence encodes CASSLPQGGNIQYF.

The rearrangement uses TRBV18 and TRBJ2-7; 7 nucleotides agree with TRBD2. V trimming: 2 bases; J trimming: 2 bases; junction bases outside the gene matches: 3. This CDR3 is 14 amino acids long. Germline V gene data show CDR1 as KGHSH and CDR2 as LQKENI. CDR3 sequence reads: CASSPAGETYEQYF. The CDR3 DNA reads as TGTGCCAGCTCACCAGCGGGGGAGACCTACGAGCAGTACTTC.

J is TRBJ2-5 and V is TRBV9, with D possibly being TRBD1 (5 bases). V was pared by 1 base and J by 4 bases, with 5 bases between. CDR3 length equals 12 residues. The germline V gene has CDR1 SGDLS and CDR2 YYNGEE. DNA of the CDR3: TGTGCCAGCAGCGTACAGGGAGAGACCCAGTACTTC. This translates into CASSVQGETQYF.

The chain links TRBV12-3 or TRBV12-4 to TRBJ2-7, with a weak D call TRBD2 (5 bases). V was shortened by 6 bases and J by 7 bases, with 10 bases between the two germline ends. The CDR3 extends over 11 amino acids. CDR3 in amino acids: CASSLAGEQYF. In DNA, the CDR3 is TGTGCCAGCAGCCTAGCCGGGGAGCAGTACTTC.

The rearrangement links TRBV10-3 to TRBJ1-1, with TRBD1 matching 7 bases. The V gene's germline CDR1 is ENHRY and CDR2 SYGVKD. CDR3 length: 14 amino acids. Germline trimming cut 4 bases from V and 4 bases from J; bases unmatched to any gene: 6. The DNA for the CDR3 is TGTGCCATCAGTGCTACAGGGGTTGGCACTGAAGCTTTCTTT. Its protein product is CAISATGVGTEAFF.